The sequence of this TCR beta chain was determined in a study of cytomegalovirus exposure and HLA in healthy donors. Study summary: Approximately 81% of around 390 genotyped donors fell in the Caucasian-associated ancestry cluster.

The PCR made use of 60 Vbeta and 13 Jbeta primers. Data came from immunoSEQ multiplex PCR; TCRdb stores just in-frame clones and leaves some out. The data contain roughly 120,000 clones, around 69% of them singletons. Study results and caveats: TRBV6-2, TRBV6-3 and other indistinguishable V segments were excluded. Overall, about 160 TCR beta chains were annotated as cytomegalovirus-associated. A few CMV-associated chains were confirmed in vitro to be specific for CMV antigens.

Concerning this clone itself: Its specificity is unknown.

CDR1 is DFQATT and CDR2 is SNEGSKA in the germline V gene (reference sequence). This CDR3 is 11 amino acids long. The rearrangement joins TRBV20-1 to TRBJ2-4; 11 nucleotides align to TRBD2. Sequences were obtained from PBMCs. The source is a man over 45 in good health and CMV-seropositive. The CDR3: CLGLAGNIQYF. For the CDR3, the DNA is TGCTTAGGACTAGCGGGAAACATTCAGTACTTC.